This T cell receptor beta chain emerged from a study of human T cells and chemical hapten exposure. One entry per CDR3 protein results from TCRdb running MiXCR on the RACE reads. Of 340,000 or so distinct CDR3 sequences listed, approximately 6.3% are singletons. This clonotype was detected many times. Germline lookup yields CDR1 SGHTA and CDR2 FQGNSA. The CDR3 covers 14 residues. Trimming removed 3 bases from V and 4 bases from J; junction bases left unmatched: 3. The time point denotes: patch test 1, 2 weeks after DPC sensitization. Treatment defined: therapeutic diphenylcyclopropenone sensitization with weekly scalp DPC.

This chain uses TRBV7-2 with TRBJ2-1, with TRBD2 matching 7 bases. The specimen comprised whole blood, sampled in connection with sensitization to the hapten diphenylcyclopropenone (DPC). This clonotype was obtained from a woman younger than 35 with alopecia areata. Some clones in this sample may be carry-over from other donors' samples. The CDR3 loop is CASSLERGYNEQFF. CDR3 in DNA: TGTGCCAGCAGCTTGGAGCGGGGTTACAATGAGCAGTTCTTC.